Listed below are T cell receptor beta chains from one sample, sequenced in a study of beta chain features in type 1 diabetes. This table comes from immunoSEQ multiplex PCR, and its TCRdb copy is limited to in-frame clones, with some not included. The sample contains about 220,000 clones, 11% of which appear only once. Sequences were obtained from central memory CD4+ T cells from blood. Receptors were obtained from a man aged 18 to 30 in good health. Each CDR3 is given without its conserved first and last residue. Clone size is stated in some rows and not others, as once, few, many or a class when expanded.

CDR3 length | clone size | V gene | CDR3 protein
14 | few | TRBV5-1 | ASSSRASPSGNTIY
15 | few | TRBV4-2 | ASSQEPSGSSYNEQF
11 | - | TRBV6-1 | ASSGNRGETQY
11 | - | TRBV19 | ASSPDPEETQY
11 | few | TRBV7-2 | ASSSDRDGEQF
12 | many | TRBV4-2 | ASSQVTVNTEAF
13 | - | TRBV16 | ASSQNMGGNQPQH
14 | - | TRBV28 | ASSRGTSWDRETQY
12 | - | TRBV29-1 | SVNRDRRTDTQY
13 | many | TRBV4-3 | ASSLLSGSADTQY
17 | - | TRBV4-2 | ASSQAGLAGGQAKNIQY
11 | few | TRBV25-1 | ASSVFGGYEQY
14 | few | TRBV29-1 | SVGQPQVEGTGELF
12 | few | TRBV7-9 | ASSSSTHTNEQF
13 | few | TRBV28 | ASSFRTIRNTEAF
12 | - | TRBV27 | ASSLSGQGNEQF
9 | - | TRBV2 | ASLVSTEAF
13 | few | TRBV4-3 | ASSSPPGEAGELF
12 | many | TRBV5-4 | ASSSDVTNTEAF
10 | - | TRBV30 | AWSGAVYEQY
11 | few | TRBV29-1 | SVERWSYNEQF
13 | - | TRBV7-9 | ASSLGQGPYNEQF
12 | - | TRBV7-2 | ASRRGLARNEQF
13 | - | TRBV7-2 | ASRTSGRVPDTQY
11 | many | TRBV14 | ASSQGNNQPQH
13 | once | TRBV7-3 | ASSLTSGRTNEQF
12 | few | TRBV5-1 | ASSLEAATDTQY
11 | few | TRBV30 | AWLGTGNYEQY
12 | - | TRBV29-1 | SVEMDRGSYEQY
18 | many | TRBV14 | ASSQSSRASFPSSYNEQF
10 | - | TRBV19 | ASMKSLNEQF
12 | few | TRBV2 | ASSGQAGGYEQY
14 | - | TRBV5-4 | ASSLELAVSTDTQY
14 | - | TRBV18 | ASSPNSGLAKGGQF
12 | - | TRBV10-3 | AISGGLAGREQY
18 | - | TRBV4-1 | ASSSRPGSSTSILTDTQY
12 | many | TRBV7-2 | ASSFATSGETQY
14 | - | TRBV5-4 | ASSFGTSGRHNEQF
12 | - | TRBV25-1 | ASSEYRFPEKLF
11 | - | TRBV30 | AWSWQGNGELF
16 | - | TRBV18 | ASSPGPAHTLSYNEQF
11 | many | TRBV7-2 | ASSLEGSGGYT